A single TCR beta chain is shown here with its context. Its cognate antigen is unknown. These data come from a study of a mutant IDH1 vaccine in newly diagnosed glioma. Whole-study context: Of the patients given treatment, 62.5% were male and about 38% were female, and a mean age of around 41 years was recorded. Regarding the study as a whole: Top-clonotype changes in peripheral T cells seemed unrelated to pseudoprogression.

Assay: immunoSEQ multiplex PCR; the TCRdb copy retains only in-frame clones and omits some. Of approximately 100,000 clones listed, approximately 90% are singletons. CDR3 length: 16 residues. Germline lookup yields CDR1 SNHLY and CDR2 FYNNEI. Trimming removed 6 bases from V and 5 bases from J; junction bases left unmatched: 8. Time point reported: baseline, week 1 (first vaccination visit). Noted treatment: pre-vaccination baseline after standard-of-care therapy. Each tumor in the donors was a new WHO grade 3 or 4 astrocytoma, IDH1-mutant and ATRX-lost. The chain couples TRBV2 to TRBJ2-1; 12 nucleotides align to TRBD2. Sample: PBMCs, taken from a glioma patient treated with radiotherapy, temozolomide or both. This clonotype was obtained from a woman aged 45-65 years with glioma. CDR3 in DNA: TGTGCCAGCAGAGCTGGGACTAGCGGGTTTCACAATGAGCAGTTCTTC. It codes for CASRAGTSGFHNEQFF.